Below are 9 T cell receptor beta chains sequenced from a single sample in a study of T cells after yellow fever vaccination. MiXCR, run by TCRdb on the 5' RACE reads, gives a single entry per CDR3 protein. The sample shows 250,000 or so distinct CDR3 sequences, 3.6% of them seen only once. Material: PBMCs, obtained 15 days after the yellow fever booster vaccination. These receptor sequences come from a man younger than 35 who received the YFV17D yellow fever vaccine.

This clonotype has at least ten counts. The chain joins TRBV29-1 to TRBJ2-2; possibly TRBD1 for D (6 bases). With 7 bases removed from V and 6 bases from J, the gap between germline ends came to 15 bases. This CDR3 region has 13 residues. From germline, CDR1 is SQVTM and CDR2 ANQGSEA. The CDR3 spells CSADRGSAGELFF. Here the CDR3 DNA reads TGCAGCGCAGATAGGGGGTCTGCCGGGGAGCTGTTTTTT.

This clonotype was recorded many times. The chain uses TRBV28 and TRBJ2-1; TRBD2 agrees at 8 bases. V lost 6 bases to trimming and J lost 9 bases; unmatched junction nucleotides: 16. Germline CDR1 MDHEN, CDR2 SYDVKM. This CDR3 is 16 amino acids long. This chain's CDR3 is CASSSEGGRGVGEQFF. CDR3 bases: TGTGCCAGCAGCTCAGAGGGGGGGCGGGGGGTCGGTGAGCAGTTCTTC.

This clonotype was counted ten times or more. This chain connects TRBV18 to TRBJ1-1, with unresolved D. Between the trimmed V and J ends, which lost 4 bases and 1 base, there was a span of 13 bases. Germline values: CDR1 KGHSH, CDR2 LQKENI. The CDR3 is 15 amino acids. CDR3 DNA sequence: TGTGCCAGCTCACGCGGGGAGCTAGCGAACACTGAAGCTTTCTTT. This gives the protein CASSRGELANTEAFF.

This clonotype was seen ten or more times. The chain employs TRBV7-2 and TRBJ2-7; D may be TRBD1 (6 bases). The V and J ends lost 7 bases and 3 bases respectively, with 19 bases between them. The CDR3 contains 15 residues. CDR1 and CDR2 (germline): SGHTA, FQGNSA. The CDR3 reads CASTVGAGAVYEQYV. CDR3 nucleotide sequence: TGTGCCAGCACCGTAGGTGCAGGGGCCGTCTACGAGCAGTACGTC.

This clonotype has at least ten counts. The chain employs TRBV20-1 and TRBJ2-3; 12 bases agree with TRBD2. The germline CDR1 and CDR2 sequences are DFQATT and SNEGSKA (reference sequence). Trimming removed 6 bases from V and 2 bases from J; junction bases left unmatched: 9. This CDR3 is built from 16 residues. CDR3 in DNA: TGCAGTGCCGTCCGACTAGCGGGGGTGCCCACAGATACGCAGTATTTT. It specifies CSAVRLAGVPTDTQYF.

This clonotype appeared many times. The chain combines TRBV7-2 with TRBJ2-5; no clear D. Germline V gene data show CDR1 as SGHTA and CDR2 as FQGNSA. V lost 4 bases and J 5 bases, leaving 11 bases between the germline ends. This CDR3 spans 13 amino acids. For the CDR3, the DNA is TGTGCCAGCAGCTCCTCCCGTGGGGAGACCCAGTACTTC. Translated: CASSSSRGETQYF. Together with reference TRBV7-2 and TRBJ2-5, the CDR3 gives the full variable domain: GAGVSQSPSNKVTEKGKDVELRCDPISGHTALYWYRQSLGQGLEFLIYFQGNSAPDKSGLPSDRFSAERTGGSVSTLTIQRTQQEDSAVYLCASSSSRGETQYFGPGTRLLVL.

This clonotype was picked up many times. The CDR3 is CASSLGTTFEQFF. The DNA of the CDR3 is TGTGCCAGCAGCTTAGGGACAACATTCGAGCAGTTCTTC. The rearrangement uses TRBV7-6 and TRBJ2-1, with D perhaps TRBD1 (5 bases). The CDR3 extends over 13 amino acids. V was cut by 1 base and J by 10 bases, with 11 bases left in between. Per the germline V gene, CDR1 is SGHVS and CDR2 is FNYEAQ. Combining the CDR3 with reference TRBV7-6 and TRBJ2-1 gives the whole variable domain GAGVSQSPRYKVTKRGQDVALRCDPISGHVSLYWYRQALGQGPEFLTYFNYEAQQDKSGLPNDRFSAERPEGSISTLTIQRTEQRDSAMYRCASSLGTTFEQFFGPGTRLTVL.

This clonotype was observed many times. J is TRBJ2-2 and V is TRBV29-1; possibly TRBD1 for D (5 bases). V lost 5 bases and J lost 6, with 10 bases in between. CDR1 is SQVTM and CDR2 is ANQGSEA in the germline V gene. CDR3 length equals 12 residues. CDR3 residues: CSVPGHPGELFF. In nucleotides, the CDR3 is TGCAGCGTTCCCGGACATCCCGGGGAGCTGTTTTTT.

This clonotype was detected many times. This chain joins TRBV5-6 and TRBJ1-1; TRBD1 is a possible D gene (5 bases). Germline V lookup: CDR1 SGHDT, CDR2 YYEEEE. The CDR3 length is 16 residues. Trimming pared 0 bases from V and 6 bases from J, leaving 18 bases between. The CDR3, as DNA: TGTGCCAGCAGCTTGGGGGGATGGGTCGGGGGACCTGAAGCTTTCTTT. The encoded protein is CASSLGGWVGGPEAFF.